The text below deals with one T cell receptor (beta chain). Drawing of blood for sampling happened at baseline, at cycle 4 day 1, and at cycle 7 day 1. Trimming removed 2 bases from V and 8 bases from J, with 10 bases in between. The CDR3 runs to 12 residues. Germline CDR1 reads SGHKS; CDR2 reads YYEKEE (reference sequence). The table came from immunoSEQ multiplex PCR; TCRdb's copy has only in-frame clones and leaves some out. This repertoire shows about 31,000 clones, 75% to 95% found once; its top ten account for about 4.3%. The data were taken from a study of OX40 agonist ivuxolimab in advanced cancers. Turning to the study itself: Those enrolled were about 80% male, with a mean age of around 57 years and ages from roughly 23 to 79.

Here the sequenced sample was CD4+ or CD8+ T cells sorted from blood, taken in a trial of the OX40 agonist ivuxolimab. The chain carries TRBV5-5 and TRBJ1-2; D ambiguous. The sequence was obtained from an adult with an advanced solid tumor such as melanoma, head and neck, liver or kidney cancer. The CDR3 here is CASSFESWGYTF. In nucleotides, the CDR3 is TGTGCCAGCAGCTTTGAGTCGTGGGGCTACACCTTC.